One sample yielded the 17 T cell receptor beta chains listed below, sequenced in a study of OX40 agonist ivuxolimab in advanced cancers. TCRdb keeps only in-frame clones here, not all; method: immunoSEQ multiplex PCR. This sample has roughly 48,000 clones; approximately 84% occur once, and the top ten carry roughly 9.6%. Material: CD4+ or CD8+ T cells sorted from blood, obtained in a trial of the OX40 agonist ivuxolimab. These receptor sequences come from an adult with an advanced solid tumor such as melanoma, head and neck, liver or kidney cancer.

The chain uses TRBV6-1 and TRBJ2-1; D remains ambiguous. The V end was cut by 4 bases, the J end by 4 bases, with 14 bases between. The CDR3 spans 15 residues. Germline assignment: CDR1 MNHNS and CDR2 SASEGT. The CDR3 DNA reads TGTGCCAGCAGTGTGGGGTTCGCGGCATACAATGAGCAGTTCTTC. It yields the protein CASSVGFAAYNEQFF.

This clone has only one observation. The V and J genes are TRBV19 and TRBJ2-5; the match to TRBD2 covers 9 bases. The end of the DNA is better explained by TRBJ2-7, so the J call may be wrong. CDR1 and CDR2 (germline): LNHDA, SQIVND (reference sequence). The length of the CDR3 is 15 residues. The CDR3 protein is CASSTLAGEAYEQYF. The CDR3 DNA reads as TGTGCCAGTAGTACCTTAGCGGGAGAGGCCTACGAGCAGTACTTC.

This clone appeared once. In nucleotides, the CDR3 is TGTGCCAGCAGAAAGGGACTAGCGATTAACAATGAGCAGTTCTTC. It translates to CASRKGLAINNEQFF. The chain joins TRBV5-8 to TRBJ2-1; 10 positions match TRBD2. The CDR3 totals 15 residues. CDR1 is SGHTS, CDR2 YDEGEE, per germline. With V trimmed by 5 bases and J by 5 bases, 7 bases remained unmatched.

This chain uses TRBV28 with TRBJ1-1; 9 positions match TRBD1. The J segment lost 3 bases and the V segment lost 5 bases, leaving 7 bases of the junction unmatched. Germline loops: CDR1 MDHEN, CDR2 SYDVKM. CDR3 length: 15 residues. CDR3 nucleotide sequence: TGTGCCAGCAGTGCCTCCGGGACAGGGTACACTGAAGCTTTCTTT. It translates to CASSASGTGYTEAFF. Filled out from reference TRBV28 and TRBJ1-1, the complete variable domain reads DVKVTQSSRYLVKRTGEKVFLECVQDMDHENMFWYRQDPGLGLRLIYFSYDVKMKEKGDIPEGYSVSREKKERFSLILESASTNQTSMYLCASSASGTGYTEAFFGQGTRLTVV.

DNA of the CDR3: TGTGCCAGCATCAGGGAGGGGGCGGGGAACACTGAAGCTTTCTTT. This encodes CASIREGAGNTEAFF. The J gene is TRBJ1-1, the V gene TRBV6-5; 7 bases align to TRBD1. Germline CDR1 and CDR2: MNHEY and SVGAGI. Trimming took 7 bases from V and 1 from J; bases not matched to a gene: 9. This CDR3 is 15 amino acids long.

The V call is TRBV7-8, the J call TRBJ2-4; 11 positions match TRBD2. Germline CDR1 is SGHVS and CDR2 is FQNEAQ. With 5 bases clipped from V and 7 bases from J, the junction kept 7 bases outside the gene matches. The CDR3 has 15 amino acids. DNA for the CDR3: TGTGCCAGCAGCCTACTAGCGGGAGATTGGAACATTCAGTACTTC. Amino acid sequence: CASSLLAGDWNIQYF.

The rearrangement links TRBV14 to TRBJ1-2, with 9 positions matching TRBD1. J lost 5 bases, V lost 5 bases, and 3 bases had no gene match. In germline, CDR1 is SGHDN, CDR2 FVKESK. The CDR3 totals 13 residues. The CDR3 protein is CASSEQGAYGYTF. The CDR3 DNA is TGTGCCAGCAGCGAACAGGGGGCGTATGGCTACACCTTC.

The CDR3 region has the DNA TGTGCCAGCAGTGAAGGGACAGGGTTGGGAATGGAGCAGTTCTTC. It encodes CASSEGTGLGMEQFF. This chain uses TRBV6-1 with TRBJ2-1, with TRBD1 matching 8 bases. Germline-derived CDR1 and CDR2 are MNHNS and SASEGT. Trimming removed 1 base from V and 10 bases from J; junction bases left unmatched: 9. The CDR3 length is 15 residues.

V gene TRBV5-1 combines with J gene TRBJ2-1, with a tentative D call TRBD2 (6 bases). The germline gives CDR1 SGHRS, CDR2 YFSETQ. The CDR3 loop spans 16 amino acids. V dropped 2 bases and J dropped 0 bases, with 12 bases sitting between them. The CDR3 sequence is CASSLLAGTSYNEQFF. The CDR3 DNA follows: TGCGCCAGCAGCTTATTGGCGGGAACCTCCTACAATGAGCAGTTCTTC.

CDR3 DNA: TGCGCCAGCAGCTTCCGAAAACAGGGCTACGAGCAGTACTTC. Protein: CASSFRKQGYEQYF. This chain connects TRBV5-1 to TRBJ2-7, with D possibly being TRBD1 (6 bases). Germline loops: CDR1 SGHRS, CDR2 YFSETQ. V lost 2 bases and J 3 bases, leaving 12 bases between the germline ends. CDR3 length: 14 amino acids.

The gene calls are TRBV6-1 and TRBJ1-1; maybe TRBD1 (6 bases). Germline values: CDR1 MNHNS, CDR2 SASEGT. This CDR3 comprises 13 residues. The ends were cut back, 5 bases at V and 3 bases at J, with 10 bases in the middle. For the CDR3, the DNA is TGTGCCAGCAGTCGCCAGGGGCACACTGAAGCTTTCTTT. Translating it yields CASSRQGHTEAFF.

V and J are TRBV11-2 and TRBJ2-7, with 8 nucleotides matching TRBD1. The V gene end was trimmed by 2 bases and the J gene end by 3 bases; junction bases not matched to a gene: 3. The CDR3 contains 14 residues. Germline V CDR1 and CDR2: SGHAT, FQNNGV. CDR3 in amino acids: CASSLQGAYYEQYF. DNA of the CDR3: TGTGCCAGCAGCTTACAGGGGGCTTACTACGAGCAGTACTTC.

The chain is built from TRBV28 and TRBJ1-4; 8 nucleotides align to TRBD1. The CDR3 covers 19 residues. The J segment lost 4 bases and the V segment lost 3 bases, leaving 16 bases of the junction unmatched. The germline gives CDR1 MDHEN, CDR2 SYDVKM. The CDR3 DNA reads TGTGCCAGCAGTTTCAAGAATATCGCAGGGGGCAGGGGTAATGAAAAACTGTTTTTT. It yields the protein CASSFKNIAGGRGNEKLFF.

V is TRBV19 and J is TRBJ2-1, with D perhaps matching TRBD2 (6 bases). The V gene lost 4 bases and the J gene lost 6 bases, with 16 bases spanning the gap. Germline V lookup: CDR1 LNHDA, CDR2 SQIVND (reference sequence). CDR3 length: 15 residues. CDR3 amino acids: CASSTGDWQLNEQFF. The DNA for the CDR3 is TGTGCCAGTAGTACGGGGGATTGGCAGCTCAATGAGCAGTTCTTC. Supplemented by reference TRBV19 and TRBJ2-1, the full variable domain reads DGGITQSPKYLFRKEGQNVTLSCEQNLNHDAMYWYRQDPGQGLRLIYYSQIVNDFQKGDIAEGYSVSREKKESFPLTVTSAQKNPTAFYLCASSTGDWQLNEQFFGPGTRLTVL.

V usage is TRBV2 and J usage is TRBJ2-2; TRBD1 aligns across 11 bases. The J segment lost 16 bases and the V segment lost 5 bases, leaving 6 bases of the junction unmatched. Germline V gene lookup returns CDR1 SNHLY and CDR2 FYNNEI. CDR3 length: 12 residues. The CDR3 reads CASSTTGTGGFF. CDR3 bases: TGTGCCAGCAGTACTACCGGGACAGGGGGGTTTTTT.

The chain links TRBV10-3 to TRBJ2-7, with a weak D call TRBD2 (6 bases). Germline-derived CDR1 and CDR2 are ENHRY and SYGVKD. This CDR3 contains 14 residues. Trimming pared 7 bases from V and 2 bases from J, leaving 15 bases between. CDR3: CAIKTSPKTYEQYF. The CDR3 nucleotides read TGTGCCATCAAGACTAGTCCCAAAACCTACGAGCAGTACTTC.

The gene calls are TRBV5-6 and TRBJ1-6; 8 nucleotides match TRBD1. The CDR3 is 19 amino acids. CDR1 and CDR2 (germline): SGHDT, YYEEEE. V was clipped by 4 bases and J by 4 bases; unmatched bases: 16. The CDR3 sequence: CASSPTRKTDRGYNSPLHF. The CDR3 coding sequence is TGTGCCAGCAGCCCTACCAGAAAAACCGACAGGGGTTATAATTCACCCCTCCACTTT.